The 7 T cell receptor beta chains given below trace back to one sample, sequenced in a study of identical twins. TCRdb independently ran MiXCR on the 5' RACE reads; one entry per CDR3 protein. The data show around 140,000 distinct CDR3 sequences, around 3.4% seen once. The sequenced sample consisted of memory T cells sorted from blood. All receptors derive from a man younger than 35 in good health.

Many counts were recorded for this clonotype. V usage is TRBV20-1 and J usage is TRBJ2-1; TRBD1 matches 9 bases. The CDR3 consists of 16 residues. J lost 7 bases, V lost 2 bases, and 12 bases had no gene match. Germline V gives CDR1 DFQATT, CDR2 SNEGSKA (reference sequence). For the CDR3, the DNA is TGCAGTGCTAGATCCCGATCGGGACAGGGTATTAATGAGCAGTTCTTC. Its protein product is CSARSRSGQGINEQFF.

V usage is TRBV20-1 and J usage is TRBJ2-7; a weak D match, TRBD2 (6 bases). Deletions cut 6 bases from V and 6 bases from J, with 18 bases between. CDR3 length equals 13 residues. Germline V gene sequence: CDR1 DFQATT, CDR2 SNEGSKA (reference sequence). The chain's CDR3 is CSADRVGGGEQYF. The DNA for the CDR3 is TGCAGTGCCGATAGGGTGGGGGGAGGCGAGCAGTACTTC.

This clonotype was observed at least ten times. J is TRBJ2-3 and V is TRBV2; D gene unclear. V was pared by 4 bases and J by 0 bases, with 11 bases between. This CDR3 has 15 residues. Germline loops: CDR1 SNHLY, CDR2 FYNNEI. CDR3 nucleotide sequence: TGTGCCAGCAGTGCTTTGGGTAGTAGCACAGATACGCAGTATTTT. It translates to CASSALGSSTDTQYF.

This chain connects TRBV11-2 to TRBJ2-1, with 7 positions matching TRBD2. Germline CDR1 and CDR2: SGHAT and FQNNGV. This CDR3 contains 13 residues. The ends lost 1 base at V and 10 bases at J; junction bases unmatched: 4. The CDR3 DNA reads TGTGCCAGCAGCTTAGGACTAGCTTGGGAGCAGTTCTTC. Encoded protein: CASSLGLAWEQFF. The complete variable domain, with remaining parts taken from reference TRBV11-2 and TRBJ2-1, reads EAGVAQSPRYKIIEKRQSVAFWCNPISGHATLYWYQQILGQGPKLLIQFQNNGVVDDSQLPKDRFSAERLKGVDSTLKIQPAKLEDSAVYLCASSLGLAWEQFFGPGTRLTVL.

This clonotype was seen many times. Relative to the germline gene, one junction end is altered; a read error may explain this. This chain links TRBV6-5 with TRBJ2-7, with TRBD2 matching 10 bases. CDR1 MNHEY and CDR2 SVGAGI come from the germline V gene. The CDR3 totals 16 residues. The CDR3 sequence is CASSDSRLAGQYEQYF. The CDR3 DNA is TGTGCCAGCAGTGACTCCCGACTAGCGGGCCAGTACGAGCAGTACTTC.

The table lists this clonotype with a few counts. V usage is TRBV11-3 and J usage is TRBJ2-5; 8 positions match TRBD2. V lost 3 bases and J lost 5; bases outside the gene matches: 11. Germline values: CDR1 SGHNT, CDR2 YENEEA. This CDR3 comprises 16 residues. The CDR3 loop reads CASSFRVSGKVETQYF. The DNA of the CDR3 is TGTGCCAGCAGCTTCAGGGTTAGCGGGAAGGTGGAGACCCAGTACTTC.

At least ten counts were recorded for this clonotype. The gene calls are TRBV15 and TRBJ2-5, with D unclear. Deletions cut 0 bases from V and 4 bases from J, with 6 bases between. CDR1 is LNHNV and CDR2 is YYDKDF in the germline V gene (reference sequence). This CDR3 has 13 amino acids. DNA for the CDR3: TGTGCCACCAGCAGAGATAAGGCAGAGACCCAGTACTTC. Translated, it gives CATSRDKAETQYF.